The 12 T cell receptor beta chains below come from one sample, sequenced in a study of cytomegalovirus exposure and HLA in healthy donors. The repertoire was sequenced with immunoSEQ multiplex PCR; TCRdb's copy has only in-frame clones and lacks some. In the table there are about 140,000 clones, roughly 90% of which are singletons. Sequencing was done on a sample of PBMCs. Receptor source: a man aged 18 to 29 in good health and CMV-seronegative.

This clone has more than one count but fewer than ten. The chain employs TRBV2 and TRBJ1-5; D not resolved. Trimming took 8 bases from V and 6 from J, leaving 5 bases between them. Germline V CDR1 and CDR2: SNHLY, FYNNEI. The CDR3 is 10 amino acids. The CDR3 here is CASGSQPQHF. CDR3 bases: TGTGCCAGCGGGAGTCAGCCCCAGCATTTT.

Only a few counts were recorded for this clone. The rearrangement links TRBV7-6 to TRBJ1-5, with D uncertain. Per germline, CDR1 SGHVS and CDR2 FNYEAQ. This CDR3 has 17 residues. V was shortened by 3 bases and J by 0 bases, with 15 bases between the two germline ends. CDR3 sequence (DNA): TGTGCCAGCAGCTTGCTCGCTCCCCTCTATAGCAATCAGCCCCAGCATTTT. Translation: CASSLLAPLYSNQPQHF.

The genes are TRBV28 and TRBJ2-5; 9 nucleotides match TRBD2. After removal of 4 bases from V and 5 bases from J, the junction contained 8 bases not matched to a gene. The CDR3 has 15 amino acids. CDR1 and CDR2 from the germline V gene are MDHEN and SYDVKM. This CDR3 is CASSSVREGLETQYF. CDR3 sequence (DNA): TGTGCCAGCAGTTCTGTGCGGGAGGGCCTGGAGACCCAGTACTTC.

The V gene is TRBV5-1, the J gene TRBJ2-5; D possibly corresponds to TRBD1 (6 bases). CDR1 and CDR2 (germline): SGHRS, YFSETQ. Trimming took off 0 bases at V and 5 bases at J, with 17 bases between the two ends. The CDR3 runs to 16 residues. The CDR3 is CASSLATGSSVETQYF. Here the CDR3 DNA reads TGCGCCAGCAGCTTGGCTACAGGGTCCAGTGTTGAGACCCAGTACTTC.

The chain is built from TRBV6-1 and TRBJ2-1, with TRBD2 matching over 7 bases. Looked up from germline, CDR1 is MNHNS and CDR2 is SASEGT. V gave up 7 bases and J gave up 10 bases; unmatched junction bases: 10. The CDR3 runs to 13 residues. The CDR3 reads CASTRRGDGEQFF. The CDR3 DNA reads as TGTGCCAGCACCAGACGGGGGGATGGCGAGCAGTTCTTC.

The V gene is TRBV11-2, the J gene TRBJ2-3, with 11 bases that match TRBD2. The CDR3 length is 16 residues. The germline CDR1 and CDR2 sequences are SGHAT and FQNNGV. The ends lost 4 bases at V and 2 bases at J; junction bases unmatched: 5. The CDR3 DNA follows: TGTGCCAGCAGCTCGACTAGCGGGGCTCTCACAGATACGCAGTATTTT. Translated, it gives CASSSTSGALTDTQYF. Together with reference TRBV11-2 and TRBJ2-3, the CDR3 gives the full variable domain: EAGVAQSPRYKIIEKRQSVAFWCNPISGHATLYWYQQILGQGPKLLIQFQNNGVVDDSQLPKDRFSAERLKGVDSTLKIQPAKLEDSAVYLCASSSTSGALTDTQYFGPGTRLTVL.

The chain has TRBV6-1 and TRBJ2-5; TRBD1 aligns across 10 bases. Germline V gene sequence: CDR1 MNHNS, CDR2 SASEGT. J lost 1 base, V lost 5 bases, and 1 base had no gene match. The CDR3 is made up of 14 amino acids. The CDR3 here is CASSRTGGQETQYF. The CDR3, as DNA: TGTGCCAGCAGTAGGACAGGGGGCCAAGAGACCCAGTACTTC.

V usage is TRBV7-2 and J usage is TRBJ2-3; weak D call: TRBD1 (6 bases). This CDR3 comprises 14 residues. The germline V and J ends were trimmed by 5 bases and 2 bases, with 11 bases remaining between them. CDR1 is SGHTA and CDR2 is FQGNSA in the germline V gene. The CDR3 loop is CASSPTGYTDTQYF. The CDR3 coding sequence is TGTGCCAGCAGCCCTACAGGGTACACAGATACGCAGTATTTT.

The chain is built from TRBV6-1 and TRBJ1-4; D remains unclear. Looked up from germline, CDR1 is MNHNS and CDR2 is SASEGT. This CDR3 contains 13 residues. V lost 4 bases, J lost 5 bases, and 8 bases lay in between. The CDR3 sequence is CASSGPPNEKLFF. The DNA of the CDR3 is TGTGCCAGCAGTGGTCCCCCAAATGAAAAACTGTTTTTT.

The chain uses TRBV10-3 and TRBJ2-1, with D perhaps matching TRBD2 (6 bases). The germline CDR1 and CDR2 sequences are ENHRY and SYGVKD. Trimming removed 3 bases at V and 6 bases at J, with 24 bases between. The CDR3 has 18 amino acids. The CDR3 reads CAISDHSAGSGLTNEQFF. The CDR3 DNA reads as TGTGCCATCAGTGACCATTCGGCGGGGTCGGGACTGACCAATGAGCAGTTCTTC.

This clone was observed a handful of times. The gene calls are TRBV4-1 and TRBJ2-3, with TRBD1 matching over 7 bases. Unmatched junction bases numbered 3, after V lost 1 base and J lost 2 bases. Germline CDR1 and CDR2: MGHRA and YSYEKL. The CDR3 covers 15 residues. Here the CDR3 DNA reads TGCGCCAGCAGCCAAGTGACAGGGAACACAGATACGCAGTATTTT. Translated, it gives CASSQVTGNTDTQYF.

The chain carries TRBV5-1 and TRBJ2-5; TRBD2 matches 15 bases. J lost 1 base, V lost 3 bases, and 4 bases had no gene match. Germline V gene lookup returns CDR1 SGHRS and CDR2 YFSETQ. The CDR3 sequence is 17 residues long. In DNA form, the CDR3 reads TGCGCCAGCAGCTCGGGACTAGCGGGGGGCACCCAAGAGACCCAGTACTTC. This gives the protein CASSSGLAGGTQETQYF.